This is a list of T cell receptor beta chains from one sample in a study of blood T cell repertoires in COVID-19. Sequencing used immunoSEQ multiplex PCR; TCRdb keeps in-frame clones, though not all of them. The sample consists of about 99,000 clones, roughly four fifths of them appearing once. The sample taken for sequencing was peripheral blood. The source of these receptors is a man aged 60-69 years with acute or convalescent COVID-19. CDR3s include the opening cysteine and the closing phenylalanine or tryptophan. The D gene is left open where the match is weak. A clone size is listed for some rows: how often the clone was seen (once, few, many), or a class if it is expanded.

clone size | J gene | D gene | V gene | CDR3 DNA | CDR3 protein
- | TRBJ1-3 | - | TRBV6-2/TRBV6-3 | TGTGCCAGCAGTTCCCACGACAACTCTGGAAACACCATATATTTT | CASSSHDNSGNTIYF
few | TRBJ1-4 | - | TRBV6-5 | TGTGCCAGCAGTCGCGACACGTATGAAAAACTGTTTTTT | CASSRDTYEKLFF
- | TRBJ1-1 | TRBD1 | TRBV6-2/TRBV6-3 | TGTGCCAGCAGTTACACCCCCGGGACAGGGGGCTCCGAGGAGGAAGCTTTCTTT | CASSYTPGTGGSEEEAFF
- | TRBJ2-3 | - | TRBV2 | TGTGCCAGCACCTACGGGGTCATGAGCACAGATACGCAGTATTTT | CASTYGVMSTDTQYF
- | TRBJ2-7 | - | TRBV21-1 | TGTGCCAGCAGCAAAGGGGGGGTCTTCGAGCAGTACTTC | CASSKGGVFEQYF
- | TRBJ2-7 | - | TRBV6-4 | TGTGCCAGCACATTGACAGGATACTACGAGCAGTACTTC | CASTLTGYYEQYF
- | TRBJ2-2 | TRBD2 | TRBV27 | TGTGCCAGCACTCGGGGGGGGATTACCGGGGAGCTGTTTTTT | CASTRGGITGELFF
- | TRBJ2-5 | TRBD1 | TRBV7-2 | TGTGCCAGCACCTGGGGACAGGGGGCAGAGACCCAGTACTTC | CASTWGQGAETQYF
- | TRBJ2-1 | - | TRBV5-1 | TGCGCCAGCAGCTCGGGTGGAGGGAGTAATGAGCAGTTCTTC | CASSSGGGSNEQFF
few | TRBJ2-2 | TRBD2 | TRBV9 | TGTGCCAGCAGCGTAGGGACTAGCGGGAACACCGGGGAGCTGTTTTTT | CASSVGTSGNTGELFF
- | TRBJ1-6 | - | TRBV3-1/TRBV3-2 | TGTGCCAGCAGCCAAGATCTTGGAGGGGCCCGTTCACCCCTCCACTTT | CASSQDLGGARSPLHF
- | TRBJ1-1 | TRBD1 | TRBV5-6 | TGTGCCAGGCTACAGGGGGGCTATAATACTGAAGCTTTCTTT | CARLQGGYNTEAFF
- | TRBJ2-1 | TRBD2 | TRBV19 | TGTGCCAGTAGTATCCCGGGACTAGCGGGAGGGCCATCCAATGAGCAGTTCTTC | CASSIPGLAGGPSNEQFF
- | TRBJ1-1 | TRBD1 | TRBV30 | TGTGCCTGGAGTGCGGACAGGGCTTGGAGGACTGAAGCTTTCTTT | CAWSADRAWRTEAFF
few | TRBJ2-3 | TRBD1 | TRBV19 | TGTGCCAGTAGTGGGGACAGAACGGATACGCAGTATTTT | CASSGDRTDTQYF
- | TRBJ2-1 | - | TRBV10-3 | TGTGCCATCCGTCAGGGCCCCTCGGATGAGCAGTTCTTC | CAIRQGPSDEQFF
- | TRBJ2-7 | - | TRBV2 | TGTGCCAGCGGAAGGGGTCCTTCCTACGAGCAGTACTTC | CASGRGPSYEQYF
- | TRBJ2-3 | TRBD2 | TRBV9 | TGTGCCAGCAGCGTAGCTACGGCTAGCGGGGGGATTACAGATACGCAGTATTTT | CASSVATASGGITDTQYF
- | TRBJ2-3 | TRBD1 | TRBV5-1 | TGCGCCAGCAGCTTGGGGACAGGGGGCTTGGATACGCAGTATTTT | CASSLGTGGLDTQYF
few | TRBJ2-1 | TRBD2 | TRBV11-3 | TGTGCCAGCAGCTCCGGACTAGCATATAATGAGCAGTTCTTC | CASSSGLAYNEQFF
- | TRBJ2-1 | - | TRBV24-1 | TGTGCCACCAGACAGGGATCCTACAATGAGCAGTTCTTC | CATRQGSYNEQFF
- | TRBJ1-1 | - | TRBV5-8 | TGTGCCAGCAGCTTCCGACAGTACACTGAAGCTTTCTTT | CASSFRQYTEAFF
once | TRBJ1-2 | - | TRBV2 | TGTGCCAGCAGGGACAATAACTATGGCTACACCTTC | CASRDNNYGYTF
- | TRBJ2-1 | TRBD1 | TRBV4-1 | TGCGCCAGCAGCCAAGTGGGGACAGGGGTGATTGAGCAGTTCTTC | CASSQVGTGVIEQFF
- | TRBJ2-5 | TRBD1 | TRBV10-3 | TGTGCCATCAGTGACGTCGGGACAGGCGAGACCCAGTACTTC | CAISDVGTGETQYF
- | TRBJ1-2 | - | TRBV15 | TGTGCCCGACAATCCAGCACAGGGACTAACTATGGCTACACCTTC | CARQSSTGTNYGYTF
- | TRBJ1-1 | TRBD1 | TRBV11-1 | TGTGCCAGCAGCTTAGTTACAGGGGGCCGTCGTGAAGCTTTCTTT | CASSLVTGGRREAFF
many | TRBJ2-3 | TRBD2 | TRBV19 | TGTGCCAGTAGTCTCGTAGCGGGAGGAACGGTTTGGCGCACAGATACGCAGTATTTT | CASSLVAGGTVWRTDTQYF
- | TRBJ2-5 | TRBD1 | TRBV7-2 | TGTGCCAGCAGCTGGACAGGACAGGGACAAGAGACCCAGTACTTC | CASSWTGQGQETQYF
- | TRBJ1-3 | - | TRBV7-6 | TGTGCCAGCAGCTTCCGATCCCTTTTTATACAGGGACCCTCTGGAAACACCATATATTTT | CASSFRSLFIQGPSGNTIYF
- | TRBJ1-1 | - | TRBV5-1 | TGCGCCAGCAGCTTGGAGGAGGGCACTGAAGCTTTCTTT | CASSLEEGTEAFF
- | TRBJ1-5 | TRBD1 | TRBV19 | TGTGCCAGTAGTATACTCAGGGGGCGTCAGCCCCAGCATTTT | CASSILRGRQPQHF
few | TRBJ1-6 | - | TRBV4-3 | TGCGCCAGCAGCCAAGATCCGGGTACACCCCTCCACTTT | CASSQDPGTPLHF
- | TRBJ2-7 | - | TRBV19 | TGTGCCAGTATGGCGGGCTCCTCCTACGAGCAGTACTTC | CASMAGSSYEQYF
few | TRBJ2-1 | - | TRBV4-3 | TGCGCCAGCGGAGCGCTGGGGAGGAACAATGAGCAGTTCTTC | CASGALGRNNEQFF
once | TRBJ1-2 | TRBD1 | TRBV18 | TGTGCCAGCTCACCGGACAGGGTTGACTATGGCTACACCTTC | CASSPDRVDYGYTF
- | TRBJ2-7 | - | TRBV7-2 | TGTGCCAGCAGCTTAGCGCAGGGGAACTACGAGCAGTACTTC | CASSLAQGNYEQYF
few | TRBJ1-5 | - | TRBV28 | TGTGCCAGCAGTTTTCCCCAGTCAGGCAATCAGCCCCAGCATTTT | CASSFPQSGNQPQHF
- | TRBJ2-1 | TRBD1 | TRBV7-8 | TGTGCCAGCAGCCTAGACAGGGCAGCCAATGAGCAGTTCTTC | CASSLDRAANEQFF
- | TRBJ1-5 | TRBD1 | TRBV6-5 | TGTGCCAGCAGTCGAGACAGGGGCGGCAATCAGCCCCAGCATTTT | CASSRDRGGNQPQHF
- | TRBJ2-7 | - | TRBV18 | TGTGCCAGCTCACCGCCTAGTTCTAACGAGCAGTACTTC | CASSPPSSNEQYF
- | TRBJ2-1 | - | TRBV3-1/TRBV3-2 | TGTGCCAGCAGCCACAGGGTCAATGAGCAGTTCTTC | CASSHRVNEQFF
few | TRBJ2-1 | - | TRBV7-2 | TGTGCCAGCAGCTTAGTCAGATTAGCGGCGTATGAGCAGTTCTTC | CASSLVRLAAYEQFF
- | TRBJ2-1 | - | TRBV6-5 | TGTGCCAGCAGTTACCGCCTGACTGGGGAGCAGTTCTTC | CASSYRLTGEQFF
- | TRBJ2-5 | - | TRBV5-1 | TGCGCCAGCAGCCCAGGGACTCCCCAAGAGACCCAGTACTTC | CASSPGTPQETQYF
- | TRBJ2-3 | - | TRBV19 | TGTGCCAGTAGTAATCGCCCCAGGGTACCCACAGATACGCAGTATTTT | CASSNRPRVPTDTQYF
- | TRBJ1-2 | TRBD1 | TRBV6-2/TRBV6-3 | TGTGCCAGCAGTTATACGGGACAGGGCGATGGCTACACCTTC | CASSYTGQGDGYTF
- | TRBJ1-2 | - | TRBV7-2 | TGTGCCAGCAGCTTAGATAGACAAAATGGCTACACCTTC | CASSLDRQNGYTF
- | TRBJ2-1 | TRBD2 | TRBV7-9 | TGTGCCAGCAGCTCCCCTTTAGCGGGAGGCTCCTACAATGAGCAGTTCTTC | CASSSPLAGGSYNEQFF
- | TRBJ1-1 | TRBD1 | TRBV2 | TGTGCCAGCAACCTACAGGGGGGTGATACTGAAGCTTTCTTT | CASNLQGGDTEAFF
- | TRBJ2-3 | TRBD1 | TRBV18 | TGTGCCAGCTCACCGACAGGGGATACGCAGTATTTT | CASSPTGDTQYF
- | TRBJ2-5 | - | TRBV11-3 | TGTGCCAGCAGACCGGGATCGACACAAGAGACCCAGTACTTC | CASRPGSTQETQYF
- | TRBJ2-1 | - | TRBV6-5 | TGTGCCAGCCCAGGGGACCTCTCCTACAATGAGCAGTTCTTC | CASPGDLSYNEQFF
- | TRBJ2-2 | - | TRBV5-1 | TGCGCCAGCAGCTTACGGACAGAGAACACCGGGGAGCTGTTTTTT | CASSLRTENTGELFF
- | TRBJ2-1 | - | TRBV7-9 | TGTGCCAGCAGCTTTATCCGGGAAACCTACAATGAGCAGTTCTTC | CASSFIRETYNEQFF
few | TRBJ1-1 | - | TRBV18 | TGTGCCAGCTCACCACCGAGGGCGCCGAACACTGAAGCTTTCTTT | CASSPPRAPNTEAFF
- | TRBJ1-3 | - | TRBV9 | TGTGCCAGCAGCGTGAGCCAGGGCGGCACCATATATTTT | CASSVSQGGTIYF
- | TRBJ1-5 | TRBD1 | TRBV11-2 | TGTGCCAGCAGCTTAGAAAGGGCAGGGGGGATTCAGCCCCAGCATTTT | CASSLERAGGIQPQHF
- | TRBJ1-5 | TRBD1 | TRBV4-3 | TGCGCCAGCAGCCAAGATCGGACAGGATATAGCAATCAGCCCCAGCATTTT | CASSQDRTGYSNQPQHF